In this sample, the clone carrying this TCR beta chain turned up a few times. The antigen remains undetermined. The sample is drawn from a study of CD8 T cells in ankylosing spondylitis. Quantitative barcoded 5'-RACE was used to prepare TCR beta libraries. Each CDR3 protein is one row after TCRdb ran MiXCR on the 5' RACE reads. Of approximately 60,000 distinct CDR3 sequences listed, 6.2% are singletons. CDR3 length: 10 amino acids. The V and J ends lost 7 bases and 4 bases respectively, with 7 bases between them. CDR1 is DFQATT, CDR2 SNEGSKA, per germline (reference sequence). Overall study findings and caveats: Some motif variants were previously reported in reactive arthritis synovial fluid and blood.

What was sequenced was synovial fluid, either unsorted or a sorted T cell fraction (not recorded which). This receptor was identified in a male donor with ankylosing spondylitis. The rearrangement uses TRBV20-1 and TRBJ1-2; D is ambiguous. CDR3 region: CSGEIYGYTF. The DNA of the CDR3 is TGCAGTGGGGAAATCTATGGCTACACCTTC.